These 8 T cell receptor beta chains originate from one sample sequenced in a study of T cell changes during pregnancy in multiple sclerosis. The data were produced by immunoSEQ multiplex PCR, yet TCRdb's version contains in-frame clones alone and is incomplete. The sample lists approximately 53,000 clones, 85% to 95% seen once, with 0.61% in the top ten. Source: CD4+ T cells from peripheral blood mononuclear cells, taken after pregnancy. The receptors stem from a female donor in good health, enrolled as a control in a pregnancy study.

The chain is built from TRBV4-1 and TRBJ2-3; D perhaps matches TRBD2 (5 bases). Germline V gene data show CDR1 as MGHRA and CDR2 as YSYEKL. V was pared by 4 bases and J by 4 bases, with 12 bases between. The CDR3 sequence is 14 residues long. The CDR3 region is CASSRSEASDTQYF. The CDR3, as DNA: TGCGCCAGCAGCCGCTCGGAGGCCTCAGATACGCAGTATTTT.

CDR3 DNA: TGTGCCAGCAGTGGATTACTAGCGGGTAGCACAGATACGCAGTATTTT. This encodes CASSGLLAGSTDTQYF. This chain uses TRBV6-1 with TRBJ2-3; TRBD2 matches 9 bases. V lost 4 bases, J lost 0 bases, and 5 bases stayed unmatched. The CDR3 spans 16 residues. Germline V lookup: CDR1 MNHNS, CDR2 SASEGT.

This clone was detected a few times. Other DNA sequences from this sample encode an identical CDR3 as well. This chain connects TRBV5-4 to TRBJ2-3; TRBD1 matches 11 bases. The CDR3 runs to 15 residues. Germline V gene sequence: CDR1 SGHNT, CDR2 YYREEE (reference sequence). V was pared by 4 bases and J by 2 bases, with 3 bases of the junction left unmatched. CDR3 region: CASSLDRGLTDTQYF. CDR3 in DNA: TGTGCCAGCAGCCTGGACAGGGGGCTCACAGATACGCAGTATTTT.

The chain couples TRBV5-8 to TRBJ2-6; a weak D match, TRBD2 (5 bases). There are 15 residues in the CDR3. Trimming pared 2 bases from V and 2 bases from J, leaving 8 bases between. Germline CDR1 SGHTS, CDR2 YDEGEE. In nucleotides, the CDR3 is TGTGCCAGCAGCTTTCGAGGGACTGGGGCCAACGTCCTGACTTTC. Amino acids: CASSFRGTGANVLTF.

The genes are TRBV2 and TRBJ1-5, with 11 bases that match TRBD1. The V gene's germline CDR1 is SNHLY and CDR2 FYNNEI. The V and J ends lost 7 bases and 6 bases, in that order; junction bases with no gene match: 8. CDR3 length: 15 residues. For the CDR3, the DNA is TGTGCCAGCATTGGGACAGGGGGAGGTTTTCAGCCCCAGCATTTT. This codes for CASIGTGGGFQPQHF.

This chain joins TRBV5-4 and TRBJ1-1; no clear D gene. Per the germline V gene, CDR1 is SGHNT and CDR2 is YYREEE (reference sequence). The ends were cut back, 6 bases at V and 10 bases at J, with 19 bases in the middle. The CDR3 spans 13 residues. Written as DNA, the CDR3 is TGTGCCAGCACCCCCGTACGTGGCGCGGGAGCTTTCTTT. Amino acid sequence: CASTPVRGAGAFF.

CDR3 sequence (DNA): TGTGCCAGCAGCTTAAGGGCCGGAGGGACTAGAGGAGAGACCCAGTACTTC. Translating it yields CASSLRAGGTRGETQYF. This chain links TRBV11-3 with TRBJ2-5; 8 positions agree with TRBD2. The length of the CDR3 is 17 residues. The J segment lost 4 bases and the V segment lost 2 bases, leaving 12 bases of the junction unmatched. The germline gives CDR1 SGHNT, CDR2 YENEEA.

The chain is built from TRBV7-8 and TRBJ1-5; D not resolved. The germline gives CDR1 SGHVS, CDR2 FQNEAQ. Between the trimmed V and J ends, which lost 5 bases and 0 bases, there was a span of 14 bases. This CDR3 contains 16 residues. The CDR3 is CASSPRLSDSNQPQHF. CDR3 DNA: TGTGCCAGCAGCCCGAGACTGAGCGATAGCAATCAGCCCCAGCATTTT. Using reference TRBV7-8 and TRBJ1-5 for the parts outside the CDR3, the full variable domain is GAGVSQSPRYKVAKRGQDVALRCDPISGHVSLFWYQQALGQGPEFLTYFQNEAQLDKSGLPSDRFFAERPEGSVSTLKIQRTQQEDSAVYLCASSPRLSDSNQPQHFGDGTRLSIL.